The 17 T cell receptor beta chains given below trace back to one sample, sequenced in a study of shared clonotypes between healthy human individuals. The naive CD8 fraction comprised CD45RO-negative cells positively selected for CCR7 and excluded terminally differentiated effector memory CD45RA+ cells. Measured with immunoSEQ multiplex PCR; TCRdb has only the in-frame clones, and not every one. The repertoire has about 2 million clones, approximately 95% of them found once; the top ten carry more than 0.95%. Input material: naive CD8+ T cells sorted from blood. The receptors come from a man younger than 35 in good health.

This clone was counted a single time. This chain joins TRBV2 and TRBJ2-6; perhaps TRBD1 as D (6 bases). The CDR3 sequence is 18 residues long. The ends were cut back, 10 bases at V and 0 bases at J, with 22 bases in the middle. Germline V gives CDR1 SNHLY, CDR2 FYNNEI. The CDR3 DNA reads as TGTGCCACAAAGGGGGAGATGACGACGAGCTCTGGGGCCAACGTCCTGACTTTC. Residues: CATKGEMTTSSGANVLTF.

V gene TRBV5-1 combines with J gene TRBJ1-3; D call uncertain. CDR1 and CDR2 (germline): SGHRS, YFSETQ. The CDR3 loop spans 17 amino acids. V lost 0 bases and J 1 base, leaving 14 bases between the germline ends. The CDR3 DNA is TGCGCCAGCAGCTTGGCCGGAGTAATGACTTCTGGAAACACCATATATTTT. Its protein product is CASSLAGVMTSGNTIYF.

This clone was detected only a few times. The CDR3 region has the DNA TGCGCCAGCAGCCAAGATGAGGGGGAAGATAATTCACCCCTCCACTTT. Protein product: CASSQDEGEDNSPLHF. The genes are TRBV4-1 and TRBJ1-6; a weak D match, TRBD1 (6 bases). The germline V gene has CDR1 MGHRA and CDR2 YSYEKL. V was trimmed by 0 bases and J by 5 bases, leaving 11 bases between them. This CDR3 is built from 16 residues.

This chain links TRBV27 with TRBJ2-3, with unresolved D. Trimming left V 2 bases short and J 4 bases short, with 13 bases between. The CDR3 is 15 amino acids. Germline V gene lookup returns CDR1 MNHEY and CDR2 SMNVEV (reference sequence). This CDR3 reads CASSLIGYRSDTQYF. The CDR3 coding sequence is TGTGCCAGCAGTTTAATCGGCTATCGTTCAGATACGCAGTATTTT.

The chain uses TRBV4-1 and TRBJ1-1; D might be TRBD1 (5 bases). This CDR3 region has 13 residues. Per germline, CDR1 MGHRA and CDR2 YSYEKL. Trimming stripped 4 bases from V and 5 bases from J, with 11 bases between. The CDR3 DNA is TGCGCCAGCAGCCTCAGGGATCGGACTGAAGCTTTCTTT. Protein product: CASSLRDRTEAFF.

CDR3 in amino acids: CASSQGTSGLDEQFF. Written as DNA, the CDR3 is TGCGCCAGCAGCCAGGGGACTTCGGGGCTTGATGAGCAGTTCTTC. This chain connects TRBV4-1 to TRBJ2-1, with TRBD2 as a possible D gene (6 bases). V was clipped by 3 bases and J by 8 bases, with 17 bases between them. Germline CDR1 and CDR2: MGHRA and YSYEKL. The CDR3 loop spans 15 amino acids.

This chain joins TRBV5-6 and TRBJ1-5, with D uncertain. This CDR3 comprises 15 residues. V was clipped by 2 bases and J by 2 bases, with 11 bases between them. CDR1 and CDR2 from the germline V gene are SGHDT and YYEEEE. CDR3 amino acids: CASSFIGGGNQPQHF. The CDR3 nucleotides are TGTGCCAGCAGCTTCATAGGAGGAGGCAATCAGCCCCAGCATTTT.

The rearrangement uses TRBV6-5 and TRBJ2-5; the D call may be TRBD1 or TRBD2 (5 bases each). The CDR3 extends over 15 amino acids. Germline values: CDR1 MNHEY, CDR2 SVGAGI. Between the trimmed V and J ends, which lost 4 bases and 7 bases, there was a span of 19 bases. CDR3 in amino acids: CASSFEGPGWATQYF. CDR3 DNA sequence: TGTGCCAGCAGTTTTGAGGGACCCGGCTGGGCGACCCAGTACTTC.

This clone appeared a single time. The gene calls are TRBV28 and TRBJ1-2, with no clear D. Trimming took off 2 bases at V and 6 bases at J, with 13 bases between the two ends. The V gene's germline CDR1 is MDHEN and CDR2 SYDVKM. The CDR3 spans 14 residues. The CDR3 DNA sequence: TGTGCCAGCAGTTTACGAGTCTCTTATCATGGCTACACCTTC. This translates into CASSLRVSYHGYTF.

The chain uses TRBV10-3 and TRBJ2-1; a possible D gene is TRBD2 (5 bases). In germline, CDR1 is ENHRY, CDR2 SYGVKD. The CDR3 is 16 residues long. V was shortened by 6 bases and J by 0 bases, with 15 bases between the two germline ends. The CDR3 DNA follows: TGTGCCATCAGGATGGCGGACTTGAGCTCCTACAATGAGCAGTTCTTC. It codes for CAIRMADLSSYNEQFF.

The V and J genes are TRBV27 and TRBJ1-1; D call uncertain. CDR3 length: 15 amino acids. V gave up 1 base and J gave up 5 bases, with 14 bases separating them. Germline loops: CDR1 MNHEY, CDR2 SMNVEV (reference sequence). CDR3 amino acids: CASSLYGPGVTEAFF. CDR3 nucleotide sequence: TGTGCCAGCAGTTTATATGGGCCCGGAGTTACTGAAGCTTTCTTT.

The gene calls are TRBV13 and TRBJ1-5; the match to TRBD1 covers 10 bases. The CDR3 sequence is 16 residues long. Germline-derived CDR1 and CDR2 are PRHDT and FYEKMQ (reference sequence). With V trimmed by 4 bases and J by 3 bases, 6 bases remained unmatched. CDR3: CASSSRGQGPNQPQHF. CDR3 nucleotides: TGTGCCAGCAGCTCTCGGGGACAGGGGCCCAATCAGCCCCAGCATTTT.

This chain links TRBV18 with TRBJ2-5; 9 bases are a match to TRBD1. The CDR3 runs to 17 residues. V lost 1 base to trimming and J lost 4 bases; unmatched junction nucleotides: 10. Germline V gene lookup returns CDR1 KGHSH and CDR2 LQKENI. The CDR3 coding sequence is TGTGCCAGCTCACCACAGGACCGGACAGGGGTGAGAGAGACCCAGTACTTC. Residues: CASSPQDRTGVRETQYF.

The rearrangement joins TRBV15 to TRBJ2-7; TRBD2 might be the D (5 bases). CDR1 and CDR2 from the germline V gene are LNHNV and YYDKDF (reference sequence). The CDR3 covers 14 residues. V was pared by 4 bases and J by 4 bases, with 14 bases between. CDR3 residues: CATSKSGVTYEQYF. The CDR3 DNA sequence: TGTGCCACCAGCAAGTCCGGGGTAACGTACGAGCAGTACTTC.

The gene calls are TRBV9 and TRBJ1-1; D is unresolved. The CDR3 is 14 residues long. The germline V and J ends were trimmed by 3 bases and 2 bases, with 11 bases remaining between them. Germline V gives CDR1 SGDLS, CDR2 YYNGEE. The CDR3 protein is CASSAITSNTEAFF. The CDR3 region has the DNA TGTGCCAGCAGCGCTATTACAAGTAACACTGAAGCTTTCTTT.

The CDR3 is CASSSVSPGLAGEGEQFF. CDR3 bases: TGTGCCAGCTCCTCTGTCTCCCCGGGACTAGCGGGAGAGGGTGAGCAGTTCTTC. The chain links TRBV5-6 to TRBJ2-1, with 14 bases identical to TRBD2. Germline trimming cut 7 bases from V and 9 bases from J; bases unmatched to any gene: 18. Per the germline V gene, CDR1 is SGHDT and CDR2 is YYEEEE. The CDR3 totals 18 residues.

A single count supports this clone. The J gene is TRBJ2-5, the V gene TRBV4-1; the match to TRBD1 covers 9 bases. The CDR3 spans 15 residues. Germline V gene sequence: CDR1 MGHRA, CDR2 YSYEKL. The J segment lost 5 bases and the V segment lost 1 base, leaving 5 bases of the junction unmatched. The chain's CDR3 is CASSQVADRGETQYF. In nucleotides, the CDR3 is TGCGCCAGCAGCCAAGTAGCTGACAGGGGGGAGACCCAGTACTTC.